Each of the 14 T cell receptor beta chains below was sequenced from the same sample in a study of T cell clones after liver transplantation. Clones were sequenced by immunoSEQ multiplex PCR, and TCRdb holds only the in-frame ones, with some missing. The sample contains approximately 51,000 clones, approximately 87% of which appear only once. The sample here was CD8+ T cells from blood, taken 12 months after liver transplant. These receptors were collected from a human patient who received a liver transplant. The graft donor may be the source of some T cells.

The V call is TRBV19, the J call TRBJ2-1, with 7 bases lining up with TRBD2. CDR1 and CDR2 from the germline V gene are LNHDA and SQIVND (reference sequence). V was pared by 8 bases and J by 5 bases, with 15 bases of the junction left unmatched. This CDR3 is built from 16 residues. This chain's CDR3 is CASRATWVAGNNEQFF. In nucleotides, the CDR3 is TGTGCCAGTCGAGCTACGTGGGTAGCGGGTAACAATGAGCAGTTCTTC. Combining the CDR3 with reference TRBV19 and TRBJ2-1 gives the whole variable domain DGGITQSPKYLFRKEGQNVTLSCEQNLNHDAMYWYRQDPGQGLRLIYYSQIVNDFQKGDIAEGYSVSREKKESFPLTVTSAQKNPTAFYLCASRATWVAGNNEQFFGPGTRLTVL.

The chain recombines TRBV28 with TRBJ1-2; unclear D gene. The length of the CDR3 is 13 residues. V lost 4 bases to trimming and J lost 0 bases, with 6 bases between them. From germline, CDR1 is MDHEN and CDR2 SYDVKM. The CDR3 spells CASSSLPNYGYTF. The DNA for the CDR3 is TGTGCCAGCAGTTCCTTGCCTAACTATGGCTACACCTTC.

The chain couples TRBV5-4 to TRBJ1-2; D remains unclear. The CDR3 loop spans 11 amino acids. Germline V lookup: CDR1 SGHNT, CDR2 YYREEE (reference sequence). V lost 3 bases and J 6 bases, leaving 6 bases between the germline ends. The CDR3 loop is CASSYGDGYTF. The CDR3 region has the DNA TGTGCCAGCAGCTATGGCGATGGCTACACCTTC.

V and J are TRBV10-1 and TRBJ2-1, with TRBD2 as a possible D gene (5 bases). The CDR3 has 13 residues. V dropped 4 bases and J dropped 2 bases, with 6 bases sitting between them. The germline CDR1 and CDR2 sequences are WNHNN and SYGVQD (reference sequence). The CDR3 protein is CASSARAYNEQFF. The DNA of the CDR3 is TGCGCCAGCAGTGCGAGGGCCTACAATGAGCAGTTCTTC.

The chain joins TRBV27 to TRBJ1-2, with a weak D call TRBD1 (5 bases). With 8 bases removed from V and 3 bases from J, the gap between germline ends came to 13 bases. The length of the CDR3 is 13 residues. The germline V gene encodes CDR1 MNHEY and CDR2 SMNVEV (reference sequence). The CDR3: CASGTRRDYGYTF. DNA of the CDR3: TGTGCCAGCGGGACTAGGCGGGACTATGGCTACACCTTC.

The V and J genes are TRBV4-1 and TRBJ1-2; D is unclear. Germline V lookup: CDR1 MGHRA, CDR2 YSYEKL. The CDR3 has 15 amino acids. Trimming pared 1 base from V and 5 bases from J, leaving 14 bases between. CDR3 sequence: CASSQGLGDRYGYTF. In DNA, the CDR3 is TGCGCCAGCAGCCAAGGTCTGGGTGATCGGTATGGCTACACCTTC.

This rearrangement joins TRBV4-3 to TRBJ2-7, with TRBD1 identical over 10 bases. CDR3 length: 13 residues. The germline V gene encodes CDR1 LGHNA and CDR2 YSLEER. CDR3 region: CARRGQGIYEQYF. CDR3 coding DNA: TGCGCTCGCAGGGGACAGGGGATTTACGAGCAGTACTTC.

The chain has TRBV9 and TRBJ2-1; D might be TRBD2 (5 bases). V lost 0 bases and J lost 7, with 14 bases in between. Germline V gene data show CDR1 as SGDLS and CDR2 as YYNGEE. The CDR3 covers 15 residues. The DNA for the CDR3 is TGTGCCAGCAGCGTAGGAGGTGGGAGTGGGAATGAGCAGTTCTTC. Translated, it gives CASSVGGGSGNEQFF.

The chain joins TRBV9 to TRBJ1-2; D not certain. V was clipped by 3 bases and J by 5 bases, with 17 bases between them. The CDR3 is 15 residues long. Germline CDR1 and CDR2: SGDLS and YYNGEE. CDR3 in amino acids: CASSGPGAVDYGYTF. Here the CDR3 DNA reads TGTGCCAGCAGCGGCCCAGGAGCCGTGGATTATGGCTACACCTTC.

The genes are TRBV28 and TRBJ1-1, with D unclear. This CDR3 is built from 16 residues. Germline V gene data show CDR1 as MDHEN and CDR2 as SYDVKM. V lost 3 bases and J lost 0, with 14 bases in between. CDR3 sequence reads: CASSLFYREMNTEAFF. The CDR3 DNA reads TGTGCCAGCAGTTTGTTTTACCGGGAAATGAACACTGAAGCTTTCTTT.

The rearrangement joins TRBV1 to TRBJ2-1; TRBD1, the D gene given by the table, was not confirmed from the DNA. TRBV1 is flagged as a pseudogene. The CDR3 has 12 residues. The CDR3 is CTSSPGTPIKFF. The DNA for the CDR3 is TGCACCAGCAGCCCCGGGACACCAATCAAGTTCTTC.

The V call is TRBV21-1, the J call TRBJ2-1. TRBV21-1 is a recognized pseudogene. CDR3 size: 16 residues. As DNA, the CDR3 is TGTGCCAGCAGCAAAACCCCCAGGAAAAAGGACGGCGAGCAGTTCTTC. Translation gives CASSKTPRKKDGEQFF.

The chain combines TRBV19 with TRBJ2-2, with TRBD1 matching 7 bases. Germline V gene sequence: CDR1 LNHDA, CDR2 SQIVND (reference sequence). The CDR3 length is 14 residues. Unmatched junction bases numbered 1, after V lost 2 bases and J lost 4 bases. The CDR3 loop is CASSITGATGELFF. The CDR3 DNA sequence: TGTGCCAGTAGTATAACAGGGGCCACCGGGGAGCTGTTTTTT. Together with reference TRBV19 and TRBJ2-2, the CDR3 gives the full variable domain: DGGITQSPKYLFRKEGQNVTLSCEQNLNHDAMYWYRQDPGQGLRLIYYSQIVNDFQKGDIAEGYSVSREKKESFPLTVTSAQKNPTAFYLCASSITGATGELFFGEGSRLTVL.

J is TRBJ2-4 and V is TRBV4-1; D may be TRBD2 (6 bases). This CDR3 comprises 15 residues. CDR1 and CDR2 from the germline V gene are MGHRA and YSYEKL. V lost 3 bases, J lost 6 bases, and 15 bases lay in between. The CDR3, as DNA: TGCGCCAGCAGCCATCCCCCGGGCGGGGCAAACATTCAGTACTTC. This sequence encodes CASSHPPGGANIQYF.